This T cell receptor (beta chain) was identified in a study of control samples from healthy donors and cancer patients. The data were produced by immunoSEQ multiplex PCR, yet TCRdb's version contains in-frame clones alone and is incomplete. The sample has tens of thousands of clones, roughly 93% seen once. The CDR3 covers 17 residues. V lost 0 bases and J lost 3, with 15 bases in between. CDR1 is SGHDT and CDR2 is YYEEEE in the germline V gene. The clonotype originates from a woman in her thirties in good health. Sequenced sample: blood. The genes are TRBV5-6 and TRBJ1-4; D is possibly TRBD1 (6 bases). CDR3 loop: CASSLGFRGEANEKLFF. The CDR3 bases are TGTGCCAGCAGCTTGGGTTTCAGGGGTGAGGCTAATGAAAAACTGTTTTTT.